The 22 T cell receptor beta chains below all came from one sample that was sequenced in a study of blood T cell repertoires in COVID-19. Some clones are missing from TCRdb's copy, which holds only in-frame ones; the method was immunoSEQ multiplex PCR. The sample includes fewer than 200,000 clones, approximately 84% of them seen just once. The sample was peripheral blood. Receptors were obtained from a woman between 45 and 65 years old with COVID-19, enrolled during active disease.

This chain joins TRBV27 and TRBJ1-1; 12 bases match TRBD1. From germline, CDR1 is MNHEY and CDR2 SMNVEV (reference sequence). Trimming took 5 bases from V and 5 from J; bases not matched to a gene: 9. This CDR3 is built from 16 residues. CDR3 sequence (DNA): TGTGCCAGCAGTCGCAGGGACAGGGGGCGGGAAACTGAAGCTTTCTTT. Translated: CASSRRDRGRETEAFF.

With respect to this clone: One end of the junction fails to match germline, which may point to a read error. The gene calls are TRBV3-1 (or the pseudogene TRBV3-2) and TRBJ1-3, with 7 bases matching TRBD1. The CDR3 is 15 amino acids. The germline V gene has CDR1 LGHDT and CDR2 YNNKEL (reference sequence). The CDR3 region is CAGSGGQDDGNTIYF. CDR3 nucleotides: TGTGCCGGCAGCGGCGGACAGGATGATGGAAACACCATATATTTT.

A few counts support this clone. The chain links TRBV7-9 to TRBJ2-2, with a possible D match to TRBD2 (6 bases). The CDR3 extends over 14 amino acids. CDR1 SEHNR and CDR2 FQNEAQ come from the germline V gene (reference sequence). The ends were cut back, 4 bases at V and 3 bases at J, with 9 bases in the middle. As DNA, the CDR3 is TGTGCCAGCAGCTCCTCGGGGGACACCGGGGAGCTGTTTTTT. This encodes CASSSSGDTGELFF.

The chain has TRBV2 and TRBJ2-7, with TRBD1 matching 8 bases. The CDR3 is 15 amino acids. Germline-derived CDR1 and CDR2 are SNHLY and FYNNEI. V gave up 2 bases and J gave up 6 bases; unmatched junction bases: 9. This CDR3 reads CASSEQGARNGEQYF. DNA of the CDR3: TGTGCCAGCAGTGAACAGGGGGCGCGCAACGGCGAGCAGTACTTC.

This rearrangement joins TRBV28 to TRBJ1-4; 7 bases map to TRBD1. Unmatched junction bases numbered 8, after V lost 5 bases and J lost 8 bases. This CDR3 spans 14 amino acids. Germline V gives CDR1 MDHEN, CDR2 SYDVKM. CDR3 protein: CASSGDSTREKLFF. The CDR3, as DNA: TGTGCCAGCAGTGGGGACAGTACCAGAGAAAAACTGTTTTTT.

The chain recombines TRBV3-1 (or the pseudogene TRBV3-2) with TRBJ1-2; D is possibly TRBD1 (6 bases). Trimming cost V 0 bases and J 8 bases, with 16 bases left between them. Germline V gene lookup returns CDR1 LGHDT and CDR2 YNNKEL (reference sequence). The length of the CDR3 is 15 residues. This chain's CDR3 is CASSQEGATGNGYTF. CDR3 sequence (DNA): TGTGCCAGCAGCCAAGAGGGGGCCACAGGGAACGGCTACACCTTC.

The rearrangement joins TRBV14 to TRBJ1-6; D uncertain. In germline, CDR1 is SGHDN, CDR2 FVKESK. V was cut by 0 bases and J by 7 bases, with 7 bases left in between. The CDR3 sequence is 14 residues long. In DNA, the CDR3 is TGTGCCAGCAGCCAAGAAACAGTCAATTCACCCCTCCACTTT. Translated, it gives CASSQETVNSPLHF.

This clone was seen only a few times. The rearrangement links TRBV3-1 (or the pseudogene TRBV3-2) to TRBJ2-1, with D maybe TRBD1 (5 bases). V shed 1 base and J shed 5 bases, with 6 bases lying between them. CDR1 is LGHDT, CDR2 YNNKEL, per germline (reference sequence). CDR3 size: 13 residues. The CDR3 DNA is TGTGCCAGCAGCCAAGTACAGGACAATGAGCAGTTCTTC. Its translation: CASSQVQDNEQFF.

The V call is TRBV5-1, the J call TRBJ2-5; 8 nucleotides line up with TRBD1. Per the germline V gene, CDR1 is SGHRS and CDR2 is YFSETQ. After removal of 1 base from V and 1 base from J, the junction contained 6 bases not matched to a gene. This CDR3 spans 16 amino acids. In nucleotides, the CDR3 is TGCGCCAGCAGCTTGACCGGACAGGGAGCCCAAGAGACCCAGTACTTC. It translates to CASSLTGQGAQETQYF.

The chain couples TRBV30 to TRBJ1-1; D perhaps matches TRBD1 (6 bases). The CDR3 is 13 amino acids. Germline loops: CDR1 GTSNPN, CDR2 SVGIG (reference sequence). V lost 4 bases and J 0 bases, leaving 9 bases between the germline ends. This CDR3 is CAWTRQVNTEAFF. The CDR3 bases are TGTGCCTGGACCCGACAGGTGAACACTGAAGCTTTCTTT.

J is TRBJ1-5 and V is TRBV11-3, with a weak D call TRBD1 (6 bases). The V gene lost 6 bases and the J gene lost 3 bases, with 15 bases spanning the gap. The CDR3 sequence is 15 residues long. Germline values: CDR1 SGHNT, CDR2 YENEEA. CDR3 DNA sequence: TGTGCCAGCAGTGACGGGGACACCGACAATCAGCCCCAGCATTTT. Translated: CASSDGDTDNQPQHF.

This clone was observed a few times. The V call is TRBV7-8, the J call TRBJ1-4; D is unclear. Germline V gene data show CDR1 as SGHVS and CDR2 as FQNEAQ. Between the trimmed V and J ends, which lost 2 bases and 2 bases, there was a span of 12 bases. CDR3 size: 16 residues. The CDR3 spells CASSLMVTSTNEKLFF. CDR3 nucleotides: TGTGCCAGCAGCTTAATGGTGACATCTACTAATGAAAAACTGTTTTTT.

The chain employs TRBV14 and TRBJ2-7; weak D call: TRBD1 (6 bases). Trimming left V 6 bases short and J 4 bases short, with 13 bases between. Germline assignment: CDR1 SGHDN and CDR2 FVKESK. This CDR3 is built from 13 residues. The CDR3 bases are TGTGCCAGCAGGAAAACAGGGTATTACGAGCAGTACTTC. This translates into CASRKTGYYEQYF.

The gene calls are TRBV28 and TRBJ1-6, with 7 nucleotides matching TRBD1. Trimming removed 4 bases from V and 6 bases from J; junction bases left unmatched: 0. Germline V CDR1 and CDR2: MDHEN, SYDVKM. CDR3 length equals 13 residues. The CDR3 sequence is CASSSGGNSPLHF. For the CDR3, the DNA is TGTGCCAGCAGTTCAGGGGGTAATTCACCCCTCCACTTT.

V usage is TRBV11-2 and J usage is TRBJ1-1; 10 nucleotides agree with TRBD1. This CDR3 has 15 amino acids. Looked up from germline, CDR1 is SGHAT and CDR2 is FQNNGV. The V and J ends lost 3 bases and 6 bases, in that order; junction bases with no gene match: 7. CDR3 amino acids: CASSLSWTGGSEAFF. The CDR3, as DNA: TGTGCCAGCAGCTTGAGTTGGACAGGGGGGTCTGAAGCTTTCTTT.

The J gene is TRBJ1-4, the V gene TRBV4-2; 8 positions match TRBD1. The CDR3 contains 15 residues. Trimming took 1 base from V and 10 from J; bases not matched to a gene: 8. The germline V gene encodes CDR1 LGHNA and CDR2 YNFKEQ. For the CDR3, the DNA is TGTGCCAGCAGCCAAGCGGGGACAGGTGTGGGAAAACTGTTTTTT. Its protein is CASSQAGTGVGKLFF.

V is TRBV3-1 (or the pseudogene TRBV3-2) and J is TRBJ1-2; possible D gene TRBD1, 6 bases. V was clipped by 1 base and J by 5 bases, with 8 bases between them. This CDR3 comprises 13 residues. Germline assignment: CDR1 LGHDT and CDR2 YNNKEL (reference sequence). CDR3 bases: TGTGCCAGCAGCCAAGCAGGGGATTATGGCTACACCTTC. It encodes CASSQAGDYGYTF.

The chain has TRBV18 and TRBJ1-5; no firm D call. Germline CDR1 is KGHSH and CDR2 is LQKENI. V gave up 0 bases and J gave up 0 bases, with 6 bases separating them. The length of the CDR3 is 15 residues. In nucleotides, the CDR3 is TGTGCCAGCTCACCACCGGGCCTTAGCAATCAGCCCCAGCATTTT. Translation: CASSPPGLSNQPQHF.

CDR3 coding DNA: TGTGCCAGCAGCGAGGGGGCTTACGAGCAGTACTTC. This codes for CASSEGAYEQYF. V and J are TRBV4-2 and TRBJ2-7, with 7 bases aligning to TRBD1. The V gene's germline CDR1 is LGHNA and CDR2 YNFKEQ. This CDR3 has 12 residues. V gave up 5 bases and J gave up 4 bases; unmatched junction bases: 2.

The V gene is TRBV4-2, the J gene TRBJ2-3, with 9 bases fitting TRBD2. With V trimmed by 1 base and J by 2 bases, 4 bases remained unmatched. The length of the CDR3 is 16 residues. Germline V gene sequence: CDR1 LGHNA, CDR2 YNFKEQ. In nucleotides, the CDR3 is TGTGCCAGCAGCCAAGCGGCGGGGGGGACCACAGATACGCAGTATTTT. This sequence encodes CASSQAAGGTTDTQYF.

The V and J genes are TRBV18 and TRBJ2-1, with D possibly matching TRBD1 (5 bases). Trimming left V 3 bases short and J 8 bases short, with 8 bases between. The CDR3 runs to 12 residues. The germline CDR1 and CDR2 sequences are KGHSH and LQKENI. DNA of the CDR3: TGTGCCAGCTCACCCCAGGGCCATGAGCAGTTCTTC. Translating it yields CASSPQGHEQFF.

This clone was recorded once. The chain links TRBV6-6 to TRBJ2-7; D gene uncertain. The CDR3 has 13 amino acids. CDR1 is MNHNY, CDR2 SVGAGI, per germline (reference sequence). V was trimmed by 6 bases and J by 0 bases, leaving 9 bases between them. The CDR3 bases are TGTGCCAGCAGAATTGGAGCCTCCTACGAGCAGTACTTC. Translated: CASRIGASYEQYF.